Listed below are T cell receptor beta chains from one sample, sequenced in a study of blood T cell repertoires in COVID-19. Clones were sequenced by immunoSEQ multiplex PCR, and TCRdb holds only the in-frame ones, with some missing. The table shows some 43,000 clones, with 87% occurring only once. The sequenced material came from peripheral blood. The receptors stem from a human donor in a cohort sampled during active COVID-19. CDR3s include the opening cysteine and the closing phenylalanine or tryptophan. The order of the fields is J gene, V gene, D gene, clone size, CDR3 DNA, CDR3 protein. A D gene is named only where the DNA matches it firmly. Rows give clone size only sometimes, using once, few, many, or a class for an expanded clone.

j_gene: TRBJ2-3
v_gene: TRBV2
d_gene: TRBD2
abundance: once
CDR3nt: TGTGCCACACATAATTACGGGAGGACAGATACGCAGTATTTT
CDR3aa: CATHNYGRTDTQYF

j_gene: TRBJ2-6
v_gene: TRBV11-3
d_gene: -
abundance: -
CDR3nt: TGTGCCAGCAGCTTCCAGTCTGGGGCCAACGTCCTGACTTTC
CDR3aa: CASSFQSGANVLTF

j_gene: TRBJ2-7
v_gene: TRBV28
d_gene: TRBD2
abundance: -
CDR3nt: TGTGCCAGCAGTTTTGGACTAGCGGGAGAAGAGGAGCAGTACTTC
CDR3aa: CASSFGLAGEEEQYF

j_gene: TRBJ2-2
v_gene: TRBV11-3
d_gene: TRBD1
abundance: -
CDR3nt: TGTGCCAGCAGCACGACAGGGGGCCCCGGGGAGCTGTTTTTT
CDR3aa: CASSTTGGPGELFF

j_gene: TRBJ1-2
v_gene: TRBV28
d_gene: TRBD1
abundance: -
CDR3nt: TGTGCCAGCAGACCAGGGGGCGCAATCTATGGCTACACCTTC
CDR3aa: CASRPGGAIYGYTF

j_gene: TRBJ2-2
v_gene: TRBV5-5
d_gene: -
abundance: -
CDR3nt: TGTGCCAGCAGCTTTTCCCCCGTTTTCGGGATAACGAACACCGGGGAGCTGTTTTTT
CDR3aa: CASSFSPVFGITNTGELFF

j_gene: TRBJ2-7
v_gene: TRBV11-2
d_gene: -
abundance: -
CDR3nt: TGTGCCAGCAGCTCCCAGGTGGGAGAACTCTACGAGCAGTACTTC
CDR3aa: CASSSQVGELYEQYF

j_gene: TRBJ1-3
v_gene: TRBV19
d_gene: TRBD1
abundance: -
CDR3nt: TGTGCCAGTAGTCCAGGACAGGGCGGGAACACCATATATTTT
CDR3aa: CASSPGQGGNTIYF

j_gene: TRBJ2-7
v_gene: TRBV7-3
d_gene: TRBD2
abundance: -
CDR3nt: TGTGCCAGCAGCCCCGGGGGGAGCTACGAGCAGTACTTC
CDR3aa: CASSPGGSYEQYF

j_gene: TRBJ2-2
v_gene: TRBV19
d_gene: TRBD2
abundance: -
CDR3nt: TGTGCCAGTAGTATAGACAGGGAGGGAACCGGGGAGCTGTTTTTT
CDR3aa: CASSIDREGTGELFF

j_gene: TRBJ2-2
v_gene: TRBV29-1
d_gene: TRBD2
abundance: -
CDR3nt: TGCAGCGTTGTGCGACTAGCGGGAGGATCCGGGGAGCTGTTTTTT
CDR3aa: CSVVRLAGGSGELFF

j_gene: TRBJ2-3
v_gene: TRBV20-1
d_gene: -
abundance: -
CDR3nt: TGCAGTGCTAGCCAAGATACGCAGTATTTT
CDR3aa: CSASQDTQYF

j_gene: TRBJ1-3
v_gene: TRBV9
d_gene: -
abundance: -
CDR3nt: TGTGCCAGCAGCGTAGCTGGGACAAGGACCATATATTTT
CDR3aa: CASSVAGTRTIYF

j_gene: TRBJ2-2
v_gene: TRBV9
d_gene: -
abundance: -
CDR3nt: TGTGCCAGCAGCGTAGCAGTGGCCGGGGAGCTGTTTTTT
CDR3aa: CASSVAVAGELFF

j_gene: TRBJ2-7
v_gene: TRBV4-1
d_gene: -
abundance: few
CDR3nt: TGCGCCAGCAGCCGAGCACAGGGTTCATGGGACGAGCAGTACTTC
CDR3aa: CASSRAQGSWDEQYF

j_gene: TRBJ2-5
v_gene: TRBV6-4
d_gene: -
abundance: -
CDR3nt: TGTGCCAGCAGTGACTCGACCAGATCTGACAGGCCCACCAAACCCACGGAGACCCAGTACTTC
CDR3aa: CASSDSTRSDRPTKPTETQYF

j_gene: TRBJ2-7
v_gene: TRBV5-1
d_gene: TRBD1
abundance: few
CDR3nt: TGCGCCAGCAGGGACCAGGGGGCAAAGTACGAGCAGTACTTC
CDR3aa: CASRDQGAKYEQYF

j_gene: TRBJ1-5
v_gene: TRBV11-2
d_gene: TRBD1
abundance: -
CDR3nt: TGTGCCAGCAGCTTAGGGGGGACAGATCAGCCCCAGCATTTT
CDR3aa: CASSLGGTDQPQHF

j_gene: TRBJ1-2
v_gene: TRBV19
d_gene: TRBD1
abundance: -
CDR3nt: TGTGCCAGTAGAACGACAGGGAGAGATGGCTACACCTTC
CDR3aa: CASRTTGRDGYTF

j_gene: TRBJ2-7
v_gene: TRBV6-4
d_gene: -
abundance: few
CDR3nt: TGTGCCAGCAGTGACTCAAAACAGGCCCTACTTGACGGCGAGCAGTACTTC
CDR3aa: CASSDSKQALLDGEQYF

j_gene: TRBJ2-3
v_gene: TRBV9
d_gene: -
abundance: -
CDR3nt: TGTGCCAGCAGCGTAGTAGGACAAACAGATACGCAGTATTTT
CDR3aa: CASSVVGQTDTQYF

j_gene: TRBJ2-7
v_gene: TRBV4-2
d_gene: TRBD2
abundance: -
CDR3nt: TGTGCCAGCAGCCAAAATAGCGGGAGCCCTTACGAGCAGTACTTC
CDR3aa: CASSQNSGSPYEQYF

j_gene: TRBJ2-7
v_gene: TRBV6-6
d_gene: TRBD2
abundance: -
CDR3nt: TGTGCCAGCAGTTACTCCTTACTAGCGGGCGAGCAGTACTTC
CDR3aa: CASSYSLLAGEQYF

j_gene: TRBJ2-5
v_gene: TRBV2
d_gene: TRBD1
abundance: -
CDR3nt: TGTGCCAGCAGCCTCTCCCGGGACAGACAAGAGACCCAGTACTTC
CDR3aa: CASSLSRDRQETQYF

j_gene: TRBJ2-5
v_gene: TRBV11-3
d_gene: TRBD2
abundance: -
CDR3nt: TGTGCCAGCAGCCGCCCCGCGGGAGGGCCCAAGACCCAGTACTTC
CDR3aa: CASSRPAGGPKTQYF

j_gene: TRBJ2-7
v_gene: TRBV2
d_gene: TRBD2
abundance: -
CDR3nt: TGTGCCAGCAGTGAAGAGGGTAGCGGGAGTTTAACCAATCTTGGGGAGCAGTACTTC
CDR3aa: CASSEEGSGSLTNLGEQYF

j_gene: TRBJ2-1
v_gene: TRBV7-7
d_gene: TRBD2
abundance: -
CDR3nt: TGTGCCAGCAGCGGAGGACTAGCGTTGTACAATGAGCAGTTCTTC
CDR3aa: CASSGGLALYNEQFF

j_gene: TRBJ2-7
v_gene: TRBV5-5
d_gene: -
abundance: -
CDR3nt: TGTGCCAGCAGCGACCTAGGGGACTCCACCTACGAGCAGTACTTC
CDR3aa: CASSDLGDSTYEQYF

j_gene: TRBJ2-7
v_gene: TRBV11-2
d_gene: -
abundance: -
CDR3nt: TGTGCCACCCGCTCTTTCGGAGGGGGCAACTACGAGCAGTACTTC
CDR3aa: CATRSFGGGNYEQYF

j_gene: TRBJ1-1
v_gene: TRBV28
d_gene: -
abundance: -
CDR3nt: TGTGCCAGCACCCTCCCCGGAGAGGCGAACACTGAAGCTTTCTTT
CDR3aa: CASTLPGEANTEAFF

j_gene: TRBJ2-7
v_gene: TRBV7-9
d_gene: -
abundance: few
CDR3nt: TGTGCCAGCAGCTTAGGGACAACCTACGAGCAGTACTTC
CDR3aa: CASSLGTTYEQYF

j_gene: TRBJ2-5
v_gene: TRBV24-1
d_gene: TRBD2
abundance: -
CDR3nt: TGTGCCACCAGTGATACTAGCGGGAGTTGGGAGACCCAGTACTTC
CDR3aa: CATSDTSGSWETQYF

j_gene: TRBJ2-7
v_gene: TRBV2
d_gene: -
abundance: -
CDR3nt: TGTGCCAGCAGTGCCGGGAGTCTCTACGAGCAGTACTTC
CDR3aa: CASSAGSLYEQYF

j_gene: TRBJ2-7
v_gene: TRBV19
d_gene: -
abundance: -
CDR3nt: TGTGCCAGTAGTCCAGGGTACCCCTACGAGCAGTACTTC
CDR3aa: CASSPGYPYEQYF

j_gene: TRBJ2-3
v_gene: TRBV7-8
d_gene: -
abundance: -
CDR3nt: TGTGCCAGCAGCTTAAAGCGGGTCACAGATACGCAGTATTTT
CDR3aa: CASSLKRVTDTQYF

j_gene: TRBJ2-1
v_gene: TRBV3-1/TRBV3-2
d_gene: -
abundance: -
CDR3nt: TGTGCCAGCAGCCAAAACCTTAGATGGAATGAGCAGTTCTTC
CDR3aa: CASSQNLRWNEQFF

j_gene: TRBJ1-2
v_gene: TRBV19
d_gene: TRBD1
abundance: -
CDR3nt: TGTGCCAGTAGCTTGGACAGGGGAACGGGTGGCTACACCTTC
CDR3aa: CASSLDRGTGGYTF

j_gene: TRBJ1-1
v_gene: TRBV2
d_gene: -
abundance: -
CDR3nt: TGTGCCAGCAGTGATGCCCAGATGAACACTGAAGCTTTCTTT
CDR3aa: CASSDAQMNTEAFF

j_gene: TRBJ2-1
v_gene: TRBV6-2/TRBV6-3
d_gene: TRBD2
abundance: -
CDR3nt: TGTGCCAGCAGTTACCTAGCGGGGGATTACAATGAGCAGTTCTTC
CDR3aa: CASSYLAGDYNEQFF

j_gene: TRBJ2-5
v_gene: TRBV7-9
d_gene: -
abundance: few
CDR3nt: TGTGCCAGCAGCTTAGTCTCCCAAGAGACCCAGTACTTC
CDR3aa: CASSLVSQETQYF

j_gene: TRBJ1-2
v_gene: TRBV28
d_gene: -
abundance: once
CDR3nt: TGTGCCAGCAGACAGGGAGGGGACTATGGCTACACCTTC
CDR3aa: CASRQGGDYGYTF

j_gene: TRBJ2-7
v_gene: TRBV29-1
d_gene: TRBD2
abundance: -
CDR3nt: TGCAGCGTTGGGGCGGGGACTAGCTCCTACGAGCAGTACTTC
CDR3aa: CSVGAGTSSYEQYF

j_gene: TRBJ2-5
v_gene: TRBV4-2
d_gene: -
abundance: -
CDR3nt: TGTGCCAGCAGCCAAGAAATCCCACAGAGCCCTCAAGAGACCCAGTACTTC
CDR3aa: CASSQEIPQSPQETQYF

j_gene: TRBJ2-3
v_gene: TRBV4-2
d_gene: TRBD2
abundance: medium-sized
CDR3nt: TGTGCCAGCAGGGCCCAGGCTAGCGGTACAGATACGCAGTATTTT
CDR3aa: CASRAQASGTDTQYF

j_gene: TRBJ2-7
v_gene: TRBV27
d_gene: TRBD2
abundance: -
CDR3nt: TGTGCCAGCAGTCGTAAGCGGGAGACCTACGAGCAGTACTTC
CDR3aa: CASSRKRETYEQYF

j_gene: TRBJ2-4
v_gene: TRBV19
d_gene: -
abundance: -
CDR3nt: TGTGCCAGTAGTACCGGGGCCAAAAACATTCAGTACTTC
CDR3aa: CASSTGAKNIQYF

j_gene: TRBJ1-3
v_gene: TRBV5-1
d_gene: -
abundance: -
CDR3nt: TGCGCCAGCAGCCTGGGGGCGATCTCTGGAAACACCATATATTTT
CDR3aa: CASSLGAISGNTIYF

j_gene: TRBJ2-7
v_gene: TRBV30
d_gene: -
abundance: -
CDR3nt: TGTGCCTGGAGTGACTATTCCTACGAGCAGTACTTC
CDR3aa: CAWSDYSYEQYF

j_gene: TRBJ2-7
v_gene: TRBV19
d_gene: TRBD1
abundance: -
CDR3nt: TGTGCCAGTAGTATAAATGACAGGGACACCTACGAGCAGTACTTC
CDR3aa: CASSINDRDTYEQYF

j_gene: TRBJ2-7
v_gene: TRBV10-3
d_gene: -
abundance: -
CDR3nt: TGTGCCATCAGTGATTCAGGCTACGAGCAGTACTTC
CDR3aa: CAISDSGYEQYF

j_gene: TRBJ2-7
v_gene: TRBV25-1
d_gene: -
abundance: -
CDR3nt: TGTGCCAGCAGTGAACCCTCCTCCTACGAGCAGTACTTC
CDR3aa: CASSEPSSYEQYF

j_gene: TRBJ1-5
v_gene: TRBV14
d_gene: TRBD1
abundance: -
CDR3nt: TGTGCCAGCAGCCACCAACAGGGGGCGGGCCAGCCCCAGCATTTT
CDR3aa: CASSHQQGAGQPQHF

j_gene: TRBJ2-5
v_gene: TRBV12-3/TRBV12-4
d_gene: -
abundance: -
CDR3nt: TGTGCCAGCAGTTTAGGTCTCGCGGAGACCCAGTACTTC
CDR3aa: CASSLGLAETQYF